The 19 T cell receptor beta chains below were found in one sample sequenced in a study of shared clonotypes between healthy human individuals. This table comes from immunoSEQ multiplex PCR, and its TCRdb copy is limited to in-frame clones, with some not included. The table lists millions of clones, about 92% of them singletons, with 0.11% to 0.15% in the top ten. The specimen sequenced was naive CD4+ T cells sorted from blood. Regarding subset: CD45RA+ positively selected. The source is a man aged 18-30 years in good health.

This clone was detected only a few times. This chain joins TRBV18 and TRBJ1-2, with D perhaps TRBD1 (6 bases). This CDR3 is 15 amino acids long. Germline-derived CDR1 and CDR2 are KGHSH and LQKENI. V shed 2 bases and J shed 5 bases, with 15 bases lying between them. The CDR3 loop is CASSPDVDRRYGYTF. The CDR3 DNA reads TGTGCCAGCTCACCAGACGTAGACAGGAGATATGGCTACACCTTC.

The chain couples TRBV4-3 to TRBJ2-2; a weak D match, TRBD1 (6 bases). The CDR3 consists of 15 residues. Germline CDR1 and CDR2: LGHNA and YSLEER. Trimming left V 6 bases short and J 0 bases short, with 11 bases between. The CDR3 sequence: CASRPTGANTGELFF. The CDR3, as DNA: TGCGCCAGCAGACCGACAGGTGCGAACACCGGGGAGCTGTTTTTT.

CDR3 residues: CASSDLRGSQETQYF. CDR3 DNA sequence: TGTGCCAGCAGTGACCTAAGGGGCAGCCAAGAGACCCAGTACTTC. The chain uses TRBV25-1 and TRBJ2-5; perhaps TRBD1 as D (5 bases). Germline V lookup: CDR1 MGHDK, CDR2 SYGVNS. The CDR3 has 15 residues. V shed 3 bases and J shed 1 base, with 12 bases lying between them.

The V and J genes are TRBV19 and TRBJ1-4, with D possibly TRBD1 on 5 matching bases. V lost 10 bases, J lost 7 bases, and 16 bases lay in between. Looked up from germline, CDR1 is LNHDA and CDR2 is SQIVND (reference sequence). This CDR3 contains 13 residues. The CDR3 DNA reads TGTGCCAAAACACCGGGGCGGGGTGAAAAACTGTTTTTT. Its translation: CAKTPGRGEKLFF.

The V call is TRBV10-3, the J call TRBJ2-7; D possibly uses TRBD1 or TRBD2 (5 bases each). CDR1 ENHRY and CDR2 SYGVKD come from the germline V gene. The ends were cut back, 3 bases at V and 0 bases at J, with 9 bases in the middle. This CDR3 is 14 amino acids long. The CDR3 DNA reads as TGTGCCATCAGTGACGGGGCTAGCTCCTACGAGCAGTACTTC. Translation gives CAISDGASSYEQYF.

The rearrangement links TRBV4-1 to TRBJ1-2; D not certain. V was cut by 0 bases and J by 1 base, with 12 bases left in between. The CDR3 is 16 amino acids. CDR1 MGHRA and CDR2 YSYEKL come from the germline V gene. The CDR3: CASSQDLQRDNYGYTF. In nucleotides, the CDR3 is TGCGCCAGCAGCCAAGATCTCCAAAGGGATAACTATGGCTACACCTTC.

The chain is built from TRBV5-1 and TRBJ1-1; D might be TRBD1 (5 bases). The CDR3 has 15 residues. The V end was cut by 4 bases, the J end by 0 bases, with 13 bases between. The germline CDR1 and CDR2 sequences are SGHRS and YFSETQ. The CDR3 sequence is CASSPVSTVNTEAFF. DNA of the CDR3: TGCGCCAGCAGCCCGGTATCGACAGTGAACACTGAAGCTTTCTTT.

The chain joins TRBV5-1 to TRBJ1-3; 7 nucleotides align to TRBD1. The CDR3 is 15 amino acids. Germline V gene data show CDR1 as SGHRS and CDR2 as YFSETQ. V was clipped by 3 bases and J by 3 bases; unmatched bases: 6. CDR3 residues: CASSSGTELGNTIYF. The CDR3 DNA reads TGCGCCAGCAGCTCAGGGACAGAACTTGGAAACACCATATATTTT.

CDR3 nucleotides: TGTGCCAGCAGCGACACTGTTGGCTACACCTTC. Protein: CASSDTVGYTF. This chain links TRBV25-1 with TRBJ1-2; unclear D gene. This CDR3 spans 11 amino acids. Trimming removed 6 bases from V and 7 bases from J, with 9 bases in between. CDR1 and CDR2 from the germline V gene are MGHDK and SYGVNS.

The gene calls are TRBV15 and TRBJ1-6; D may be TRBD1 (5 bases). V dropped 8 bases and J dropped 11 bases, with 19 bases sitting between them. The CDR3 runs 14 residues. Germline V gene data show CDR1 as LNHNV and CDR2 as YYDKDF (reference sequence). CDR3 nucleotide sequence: TGTGCCACCGCCCCACGGAGGGGATTCACACCCCTCCACTTT. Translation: CATAPRRGFTPLHF. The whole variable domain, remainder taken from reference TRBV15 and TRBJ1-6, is DAMVIQNPRYQVTQFGKPVTLSCSQTLNHNVMYWYQQKSSQAPKLLFHYYDKDFNNEADTPDNFQSRRPNTSFCFLDIRSPGLGDTAMYLCATAPRRGFTPLHFGNGTRLTVT.

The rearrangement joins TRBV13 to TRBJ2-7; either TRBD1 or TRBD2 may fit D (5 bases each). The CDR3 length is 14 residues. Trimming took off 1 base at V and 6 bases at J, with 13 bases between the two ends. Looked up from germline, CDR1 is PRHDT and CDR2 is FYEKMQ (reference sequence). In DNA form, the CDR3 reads TGTGCCAGCAGCTTAGACTCCCGTGGGGGCGAGCAGTACTTC. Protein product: CASSLDSRGGEQYF.

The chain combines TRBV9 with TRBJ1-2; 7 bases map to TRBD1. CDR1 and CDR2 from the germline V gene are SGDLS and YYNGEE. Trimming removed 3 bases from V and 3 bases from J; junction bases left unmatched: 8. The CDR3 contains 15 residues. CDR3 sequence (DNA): TGTGCCAGCAGCGCAGCGACAGGGACATACTATGGCTACACCTTC. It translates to CASSAATGTYYGYTF.

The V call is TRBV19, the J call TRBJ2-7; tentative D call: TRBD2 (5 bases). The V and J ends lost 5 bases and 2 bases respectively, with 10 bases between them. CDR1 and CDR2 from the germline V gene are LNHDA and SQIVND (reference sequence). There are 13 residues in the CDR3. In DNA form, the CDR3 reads TGTGCCAGTAGTTCGGGGTCTACCTACGAGCAGTACTTC. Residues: CASSSGSTYEQYF.

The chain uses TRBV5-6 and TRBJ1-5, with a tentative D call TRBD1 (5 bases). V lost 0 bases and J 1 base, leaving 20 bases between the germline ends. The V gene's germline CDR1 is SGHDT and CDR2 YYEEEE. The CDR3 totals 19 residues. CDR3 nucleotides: TGTGCCAGCAGCTTGGCCGGGCCAATTCGGGGACCCAGCAATCAGCCCCAGCATTTT. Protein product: CASSLAGPIRGPSNQPQHF.

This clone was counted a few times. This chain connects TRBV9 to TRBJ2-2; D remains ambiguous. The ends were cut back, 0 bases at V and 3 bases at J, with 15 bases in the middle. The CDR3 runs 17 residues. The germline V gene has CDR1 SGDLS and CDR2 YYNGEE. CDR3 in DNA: TGTGCCAGCAGCGTAGGATGGGTTTTCCGTGACACCGGGGAGCTGTTTTTT. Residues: CASSVGWVFRDTGELFF.

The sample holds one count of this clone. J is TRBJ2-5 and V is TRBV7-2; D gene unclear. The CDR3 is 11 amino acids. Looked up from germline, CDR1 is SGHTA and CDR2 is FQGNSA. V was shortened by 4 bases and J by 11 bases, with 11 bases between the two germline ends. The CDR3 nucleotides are TGTGCCAGCAGCTCTTCCCCAGTACAGTACTTC. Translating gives CASSSSPVQYF.

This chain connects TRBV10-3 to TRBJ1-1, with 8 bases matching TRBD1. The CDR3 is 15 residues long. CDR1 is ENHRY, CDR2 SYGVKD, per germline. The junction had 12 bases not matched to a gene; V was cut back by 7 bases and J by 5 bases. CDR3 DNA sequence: TGTGCCATCAACACAAACGAACAGGGGGAAACTGAAGCTTTCTTT. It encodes CAINTNEQGETEAFF.

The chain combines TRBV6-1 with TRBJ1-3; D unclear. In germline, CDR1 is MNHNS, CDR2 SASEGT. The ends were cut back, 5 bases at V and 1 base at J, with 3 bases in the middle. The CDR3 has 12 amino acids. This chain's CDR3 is CASSLSGNTIYF. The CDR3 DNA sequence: TGTGCCAGCAGTCTTTCTGGAAACACCATATATTTT.

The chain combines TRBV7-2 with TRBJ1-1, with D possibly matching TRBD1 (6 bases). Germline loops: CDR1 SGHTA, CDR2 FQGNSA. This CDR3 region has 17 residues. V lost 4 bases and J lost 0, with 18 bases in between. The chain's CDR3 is CASSSPLRGRLNTEAFF. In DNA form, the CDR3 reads TGTGCCAGCAGCTCACCGTTGAGGGGGAGATTGAACACTGAAGCTTTCTTT. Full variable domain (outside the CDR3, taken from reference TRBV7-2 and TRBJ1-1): GAGVSQSPSNKVTEKGKDVELRCDPISGHTALYWYRQSLGQGLEFLIYFQGNSAPDKSGLPSDRFSAERTGGSVSTLTIQRTQQEDSAVYLCASSSPLRGRLNTEAFFGQGTRLTVV.